The 27 T cell receptor beta chains below were found in one sample sequenced in a study of radiation and T cells in renal cell carcinoma. Generated by immunoSEQ multiplex PCR, the TCRdb table keeps only in-frame clones and is missing some. The sample holds 25,000 to 30,000 clones; 65% to 85% are singletons and the top ten take roughly a third. Time point meaning: blood 2 weeks post-SBRT. Treatment here: 15 Gy SBRT to primary tumor, nephrectomy 4 weeks later. This material consisted of blood, taken from a patient whose treatment included radiotherapy and nephrectomy. Receptors were obtained from a man aged 55 to 70 with renal cell carcinoma.

The J gene is TRBJ2-2, the V gene TRBV5-1; TRBD1 is a possible D gene (5 bases). Trimming shortened V by 0 bases and J by 6 bases, and 15 bases separated the two germline ends. The CDR3 is 16 amino acids. Germline CDR1 is SGHRS and CDR2 is YFSETQ. The CDR3 DNA follows: TGCGCCAGCAGCTTGGTCGGCCCAGGGCTATCCGGGGAGCTGTTTTTT. It encodes CASSLVGPGLSGELFF.

The chain recombines TRBV6-5 with TRBJ1-1, with TRBD1 matching over 8 bases. After removal of 4 bases from V and 1 base from J, the junction contained 2 bases not matched to a gene. The CDR3 has 14 amino acids. CDR1 is MNHEY, CDR2 SVGAGI, per germline. The DNA of the CDR3 is TGTGCCAGCAGTTTGGACAGGGCGAACACTGAAGCTTTCTTT. This gives the protein CASSLDRANTEAFF.

The chain is built from TRBV18 and TRBJ2-6, with 8 bases fitting TRBD1. The CDR3 totals 19 residues. The V gene end was trimmed by 6 bases and the J gene end by 0 bases; junction bases not matched to a gene: 13. CDR1 and CDR2 (germline): KGHSH, LQKENI. CDR3 protein: CASSPLQDRASSGANVLTF. The CDR3 region has the DNA TGTGCCAGCTCTCCGCTCCAGGACAGGGCAAGCTCTGGGGCCAACGTCCTGACTTTC.

V gene TRBV7-2 combines with J gene TRBJ2-7; tentatively, D is TRBD1 (6 bases). The CDR3 contains 12 residues. Trimming shortened V by 7 bases and J by 6 bases, and 13 bases separated the two germline ends. CDR1 and CDR2 from the germline V gene are SGHTA and FQGNSA. Here the CDR3 reads CASNNRVGEQYF. The DNA for the CDR3 is TGTGCCAGCAACAACAGGGTTGGCGAGCAGTACTTC.

The chain employs TRBV2 and TRBJ2-3, with 7 bases fitting TRBD2. Germline V lookup: CDR1 SNHLY, CDR2 FYNNEI. The J segment lost 0 bases and the V segment lost 4 bases, leaving 1 base of the junction unmatched. The CDR3 spans 14 residues. CDR3 sequence (DNA): TGTGCCAGCAGTGTTAGCGGGAGCACAGATACGCAGTATTTT. It codes for CASSVSGSTDTQYF.

The chain links TRBV9 to TRBJ2-2; 7 bases align to TRBD1. The V gene end was trimmed by 6 bases and the J gene end by 5 bases; junction bases not matched to a gene: 7. The CDR3 consists of 14 residues. CDR1 and CDR2 from the germline V gene are SGDLS and YYNGEE. Here the CDR3 DNA reads TGTGCCAGCAAGACAGGGCAACGAACCGGGGAGCTGTTTTTT. Translation gives CASKTGQRTGELFF.

This clone was counted only a few times. The rearrangement uses TRBV20-1 and TRBJ1-2; no clear D. The CDR3 has 11 residues. Germline values: CDR1 DFQATT, CDR2 SNEGSKA (reference sequence). V lost 7 bases, J lost 6 bases, and 12 bases lay in between. The CDR3 nucleotides are TGCAGTGTTCCCACATCGAATGGCTACACCTTC. The encoded protein is CSVPTSNGYTF.

The rearrangement uses TRBV11-2 and TRBJ1-1; no clear D gene. Germline lookup yields CDR1 SGHAT and CDR2 FQNNGV. V was cut by 1 base and J by 1 base, with 4 bases left in between. This CDR3 contains 13 residues. CDR3 region: CASSLVQNTEAFF. CDR3 nucleotides: TGTGCCAGCAGCTTAGTCCAGAACACTGAAGCTTTCTTT.

In nucleotides, the CDR3 is TGTGCCAGCAGCCTGGGGGACCGATACCCCGATACGCAGTATTTT. Translation gives CASSLGDRYPDTQYF. The gene calls are TRBV7-3 and TRBJ2-3, with D perhaps assigned TRBD1 or TRBD2 (5 bases each). CDR3 size: 15 residues. V was trimmed by 5 bases and J by 6 bases, leaving 18 bases between them. Germline values: CDR1 SGHTA, CDR2 FQGTGA. Variable domain in full (rest from reference TRBV7-3 and TRBJ2-3): GAGVSQTPSNKVTEKGKYVELRCDPISGHTALYWYRQSLGQGPEFLIYFQGTGAADDSGLPNDRFFAVRPEGSVSTLKIQRTERGDSAVYLCASSLGDRYPDTQYFGPGTRLTVL.

This chain links TRBV7-2 with TRBJ2-7; D not resolved. Deletions cut 1 base from V and 0 bases from J, with 7 bases between. The CDR3 contains 14 residues. CDR1 and CDR2 (germline): SGHTA, FQGNSA. The DNA of the CDR3 is TGTGCCAGCAGCTTAGGGCCGAACTCCTACGAGCAGTACTTC. Translation gives CASSLGPNSYEQYF.

This clone was seen only once. The V call is TRBV7-2, the J call TRBJ2-7, with TRBD1 matching 8 bases. V lost 5 bases and J lost 2; bases outside the gene matches: 8. This CDR3 region has 15 residues. The germline V gene has CDR1 SGHTA and CDR2 FQGNSA. CDR3 coding DNA: TGTGCCAGCAGCGTTAGGACAGGGAAAACCTACGAGCAGTACTTC. Protein: CASSVRTGKTYEQYF.

This rearrangement joins TRBV7-2 to TRBJ2-3, with D hard to call. Trimming shortened V by 6 bases and J by 3 bases, and 4 bases separated the two germline ends. The CDR3 consists of 11 residues. Germline CDR1 SGHTA, CDR2 FQGNSA. The CDR3 reads CASRLTDTQYF. The CDR3 DNA reads as TGTGCCAGCAGATTAACAGATACGCAGTATTTT.

The V and J genes are TRBV27 and TRBJ2-1; no reliable D call. Germline V gives CDR1 MNHEY, CDR2 SMNVEV (reference sequence). The CDR3 sequence is 15 residues long. Trimming stripped 5 bases from V and 1 base from J, with 12 bases between. CDR3 coding DNA: TGTGCCAGCAGTCCGCTATTGAGGTCCTACAATGAGCAGTTCTTC. Protein product: CASSPLLRSYNEQFF.

The chain links TRBV5-4 to TRBJ2-2, with D possibly being TRBD1 or TRBD2 (7 bases each). CDR3 length: 14 residues. Germline CDR1 reads SGHNT; CDR2 reads YYREEE (reference sequence). V lost 4 bases and J lost 4, with 11 bases in between. CDR3 bases: TGTGCCAGCAGCCGCAGGGGGGGCACCGGGGAGCTGTTTTTT. Translated, it gives CASSRRGGTGELFF.

The V gene is TRBV6-5, the J gene TRBJ2-7; 9 bases line up with TRBD1. V lost 5 bases and J lost 1; bases outside the gene matches: 3. The germline CDR1 and CDR2 sequences are MNHEY and SVGAGI. There are 14 residues in the CDR3. CDR3 sequence: CASSATGGSYEQYF. In DNA form, the CDR3 reads TGTGCCAGCAGTGCGACAGGGGGATCCTACGAGCAGTACTTC.

The gene calls are TRBV11-2 and TRBJ2-6, with D perhaps matching TRBD1 (6 bases). This CDR3 contains 16 residues. Deletions cut 6 bases from V and 2 bases from J, with 14 bases between. Germline assignment: CDR1 SGHAT and CDR2 FQNNGV. The chain's CDR3 is CASRTWGLAGANVLTF. CDR3 nucleotides: TGTGCCAGCAGGACGTGGGGGCTGGCTGGGGCCAACGTCCTGACTTTC.

The rearrangement uses TRBV27 and TRBJ1-6; 8 bases agree with TRBD1. The trim removed 8 bases at V and 7 bases at J, leaving 1 base unmatched. Germline-derived CDR1 and CDR2 are MNHEY and SMNVEV (reference sequence). The CDR3 spans 12 residues. The DNA for the CDR3 is TGTGCCAGCGGACAGGGAAATTCACCCCTCCACTTT. Its protein product is CASGQGNSPLHF.

The chain is built from TRBV5-1 and TRBJ2-3; D not certain. V was clipped by 0 bases and J by 6 bases, with 14 bases between them. The CDR3 has 15 amino acids. Germline V CDR1 and CDR2: SGHRS, YFSETQ. This chain's CDR3 is CASSLGLSASDTQYF. The CDR3 DNA sequence: TGCGCCAGCAGCTTGGGCCTATCGGCTTCCGATACGCAGTATTTT.

The chain carries TRBV13 and TRBJ2-2; possibly TRBD1 or TRBD2 for D (5 bases each). V was clipped by 5 bases and J by 5 bases, with 21 bases between them. Germline loops: CDR1 PRHDT, CDR2 FYEKMQ (reference sequence). This CDR3 is built from 17 residues. As DNA, the CDR3 is TGTGCCAGCAGCCAACACGGGGTCAGGGCGGATACCGGGGAGCTGTTTTTT. As protein: CASSQHGVRADTGELFF.

CDR3 DNA: TGTGCCAGCAGTCTTGCCGGGACAGGGACCAATGAGCAGTTCTTC. The encoded protein is CASSLAGTGTNEQFF. The rearrangement uses TRBV7-2 and TRBJ2-1; TRBD1 agrees at 9 bases. This CDR3 has 15 amino acids. The V segment lost 6 bases and the J segment 6 bases; nucleotides outside the gene matches: 9. Germline loops: CDR1 SGHTA, CDR2 FQGNSA.

The J gene is TRBJ1-5, the V gene TRBV5-8; no reliable D call. This CDR3 is built from 13 residues. V lost 4 bases and J lost 2, with 7 bases in between. Germline CDR1 SGHTS, CDR2 YDEGEE. The CDR3 reads CASSPRGNQPQHF. Here the CDR3 DNA reads TGTGCCAGCAGCCCCCGGGGCAATCAGCCCCAGCATTTT.

This chain uses TRBV18 with TRBJ2-1, with a possible D match to TRBD1 (5 bases). V lost 0 bases to trimming and J lost 3 bases, with 12 bases between them. The germline gives CDR1 KGHSH, CDR2 LQKENI. This CDR3 contains 16 residues. The CDR3 protein is CASSPPSRADYNEQFF. The DNA of the CDR3 is TGTGCCAGCTCACCACCGTCCAGGGCCGACTACAATGAGCAGTTCTTC.

This clone was detected only a few times. This chain uses TRBV18 with TRBJ1-2, with unresolved D. The V gene's germline CDR1 is KGHSH and CDR2 LQKENI. The CDR3 covers 19 residues. Trimming removed 2 bases from V and 6 bases from J, with 28 bases in between. The CDR3 bases are TGTGCCAGCTCACCAATCTCCAGTGTTAGTATATCGAAGCCCCATGGCTACACCTTC. Translated: CASSPISSVSISKPHGYTF.

The chain is built from TRBV7-3 and TRBJ1-1; tentatively, D is TRBD1 (5 bases). Deletions cut 5 bases from V and 5 bases from J, with 18 bases between. Germline-derived CDR1 and CDR2 are SGHTA and FQGTGA. The CDR3 consists of 15 residues. The CDR3 nucleotides are TGTGCCAGCAGCCCAAACGGGGGGGATCGGACTGAAGCTTTCTTT. This encodes CASSPNGGDRTEAFF.

This clone is medium-sized in the sample. The V and J genes are TRBV19 and TRBJ1-1, with 7 bases identical to TRBD1. After removal of 7 bases from V and 12 bases from J, the junction contained 14 bases not matched to a gene. Germline V CDR1 and CDR2: LNHDA, SQIVND (reference sequence). CDR3 length: 13 residues. CDR3 nucleotides: TGTGCCAGTATTTTAGGGACAGCCCTTTGGCCTTTCTTT. This codes for CASILGTALWPFF.

V gene TRBV4-3 combines with J gene TRBJ2-7; TRBD2 matches 8 bases. Germline values: CDR1 LGHNA, CDR2 YSLEER. Trimming at V came to 4 bases and at J to 2 bases, leaving 10 bases not matched to a gene. The CDR3 length is 16 residues. The CDR3 region has the DNA TGCGCCAGCAGCCGGACTACTAGCGGACCTACCTACGAGCAGTACTTC. Protein: CASSRTTSGPTYEQYF.

Regarding this clone: This CDR3 is also generated by other DNA sequences in the sample. CDR3 loop: CASSLAGSGVNEQFF. CDR3 in DNA: TGTGCCAGCAGCTTAGCAGGGAGTGGGGTCAATGAGCAGTTCTTC. This rearrangement joins TRBV7-2 to TRBJ2-1; possibly TRBD2 for D (5 bases). The V gene's germline CDR1 is SGHTA and CDR2 FQGNSA. There are 15 residues in the CDR3. The V end was cut by 0 bases, the J end by 6 bases, with 12 bases between.